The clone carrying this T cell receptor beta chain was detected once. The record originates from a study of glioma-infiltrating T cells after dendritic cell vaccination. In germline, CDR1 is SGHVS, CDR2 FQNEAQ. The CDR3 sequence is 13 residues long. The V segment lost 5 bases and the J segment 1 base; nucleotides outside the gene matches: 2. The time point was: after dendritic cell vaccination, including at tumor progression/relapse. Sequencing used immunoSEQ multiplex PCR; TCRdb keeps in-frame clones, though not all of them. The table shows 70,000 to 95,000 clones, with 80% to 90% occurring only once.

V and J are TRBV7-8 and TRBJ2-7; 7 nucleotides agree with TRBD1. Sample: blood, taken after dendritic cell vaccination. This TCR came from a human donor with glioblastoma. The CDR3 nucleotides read TGTGCCAGCAGCAGGGACAGTTCCTACGAGCAGTACTTC. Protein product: CASSRDSSYEQYF.